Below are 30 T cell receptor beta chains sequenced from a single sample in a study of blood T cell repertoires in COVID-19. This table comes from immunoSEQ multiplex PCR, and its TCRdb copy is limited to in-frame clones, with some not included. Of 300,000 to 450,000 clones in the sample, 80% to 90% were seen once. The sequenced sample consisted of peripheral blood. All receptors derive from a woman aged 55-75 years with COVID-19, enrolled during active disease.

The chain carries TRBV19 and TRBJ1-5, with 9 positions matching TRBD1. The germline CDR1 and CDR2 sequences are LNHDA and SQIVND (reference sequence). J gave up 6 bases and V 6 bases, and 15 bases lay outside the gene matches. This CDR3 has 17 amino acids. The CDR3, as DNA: TGTGCCAGTAGCATGAGACTTCTACAGGGGGCAAGTCAGCCCCAGCATTTT. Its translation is CASSMRLLQGASQPQHF.

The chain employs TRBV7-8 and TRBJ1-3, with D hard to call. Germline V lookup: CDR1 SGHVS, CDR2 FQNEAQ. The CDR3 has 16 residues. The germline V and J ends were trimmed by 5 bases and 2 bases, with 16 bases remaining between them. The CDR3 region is CASSPREPGAGNTIYF. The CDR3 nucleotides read TGTGCCAGCAGCCCTCGGGAGCCAGGCGCTGGAAACACCATATATTTT.

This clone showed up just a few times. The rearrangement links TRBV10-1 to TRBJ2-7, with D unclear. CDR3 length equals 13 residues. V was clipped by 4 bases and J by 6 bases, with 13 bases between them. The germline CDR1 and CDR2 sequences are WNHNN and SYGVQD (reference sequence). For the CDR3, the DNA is TGCGCCAGCAGTGCCACACCCCTCAGCGAGCAGTACTTC. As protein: CASSATPLSEQYF.

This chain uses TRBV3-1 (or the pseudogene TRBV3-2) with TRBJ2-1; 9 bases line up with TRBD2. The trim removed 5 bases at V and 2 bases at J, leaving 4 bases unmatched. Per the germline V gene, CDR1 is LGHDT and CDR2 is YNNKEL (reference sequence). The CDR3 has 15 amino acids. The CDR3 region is CASSSAGGAYNEQFF. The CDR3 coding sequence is TGTGCCAGCAGCAGCGCGGGGGGGGCCTACAATGAGCAGTTCTTC.

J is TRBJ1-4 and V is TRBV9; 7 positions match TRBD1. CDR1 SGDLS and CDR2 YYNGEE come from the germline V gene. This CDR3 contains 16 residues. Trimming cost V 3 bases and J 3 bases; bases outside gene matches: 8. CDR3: CASSAHKTGPNEKLFF. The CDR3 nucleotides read TGTGCCAGCAGCGCCCACAAGACAGGGCCTAATGAAAAACTGTTTTTT.

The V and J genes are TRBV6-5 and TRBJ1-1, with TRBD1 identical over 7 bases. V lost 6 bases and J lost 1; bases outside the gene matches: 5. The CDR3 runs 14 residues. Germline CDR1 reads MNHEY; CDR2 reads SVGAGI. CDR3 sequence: CASRDRIENTEAFF. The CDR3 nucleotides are TGTGCCAGCAGGGACAGGATTGAGAACACTGAAGCTTTCTTT.

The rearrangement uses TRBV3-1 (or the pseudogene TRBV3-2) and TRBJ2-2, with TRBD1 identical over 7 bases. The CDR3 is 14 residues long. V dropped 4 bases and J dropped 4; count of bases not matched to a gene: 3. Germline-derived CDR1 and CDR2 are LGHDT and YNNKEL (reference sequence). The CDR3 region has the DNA TGTGCCAGCAGCCGACAGGGATCCACCGGGGAGCTGTTTTTT. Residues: CASSRQGSTGELFF.

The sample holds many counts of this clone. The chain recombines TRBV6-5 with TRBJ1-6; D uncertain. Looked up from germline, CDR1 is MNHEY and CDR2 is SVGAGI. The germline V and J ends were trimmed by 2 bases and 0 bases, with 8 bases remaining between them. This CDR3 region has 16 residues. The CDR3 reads CASSYVQSSYNSPLHF. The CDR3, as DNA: TGTGCCAGCAGTTACGTACAGAGCTCCTATAATTCACCCCTCCACTTT.

CDR3 region: CASSPRDSGANVLTF. As DNA, the CDR3 is TGTGCCAGCAGCCCTCGGGACTCTGGGGCCAACGTCCTGACTTTC. The genes are TRBV7-8 and TRBJ2-6; tentative D call: TRBD2 (5 bases). V was trimmed by 5 bases and J by 0 bases, leaving 8 bases between them. The CDR3 loop spans 15 amino acids. Germline CDR1 and CDR2: SGHVS and FQNEAQ.

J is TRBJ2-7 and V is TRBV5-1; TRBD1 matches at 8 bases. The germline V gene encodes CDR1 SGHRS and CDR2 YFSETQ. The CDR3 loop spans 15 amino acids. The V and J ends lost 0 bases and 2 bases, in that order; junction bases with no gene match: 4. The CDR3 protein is CASSLETGGPYEQYF. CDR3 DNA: TGCGCCAGCAGCTTGGAAACAGGGGGGCCCTACGAGCAGTACTTC.

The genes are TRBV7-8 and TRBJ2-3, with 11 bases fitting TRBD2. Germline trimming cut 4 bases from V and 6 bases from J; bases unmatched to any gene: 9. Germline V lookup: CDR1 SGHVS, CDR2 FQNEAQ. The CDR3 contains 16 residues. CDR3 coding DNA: TGTGCCAGCAGCTGGCGTAGCGGGGGGGCTGGGGATACGCAGTATTTT. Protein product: CASSWRSGGAGDTQYF.

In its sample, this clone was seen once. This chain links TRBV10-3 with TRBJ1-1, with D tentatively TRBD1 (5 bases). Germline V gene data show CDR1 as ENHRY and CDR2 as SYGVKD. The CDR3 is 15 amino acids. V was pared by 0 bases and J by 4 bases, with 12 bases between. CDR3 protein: CAISESDSAATEAFF. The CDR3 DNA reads TGTGCCATCAGTGAGTCAGACAGTGCGGCCACTGAAGCTTTCTTT.

The CDR3 spells CASWSYTEAFF. Here the CDR3 DNA reads TGTGCCAGTTGGAGTTACACTGAAGCTTTCTTT. This chain links TRBV19 with TRBJ1-1; D remains unclear. The CDR3 extends over 11 amino acids. Germline-derived CDR1 and CDR2 are LNHDA and SQIVND (reference sequence). Trimming left V 8 bases short and J 3 bases short, with 7 bases between.

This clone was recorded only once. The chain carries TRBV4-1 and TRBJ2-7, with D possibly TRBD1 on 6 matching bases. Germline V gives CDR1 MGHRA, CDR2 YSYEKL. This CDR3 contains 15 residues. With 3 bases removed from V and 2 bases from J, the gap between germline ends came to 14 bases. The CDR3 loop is CASSQGRDTTYEQYF. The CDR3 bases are TGCGCCAGCAGCCAGGGCCGGGACACGACCTACGAGCAGTACTTC.

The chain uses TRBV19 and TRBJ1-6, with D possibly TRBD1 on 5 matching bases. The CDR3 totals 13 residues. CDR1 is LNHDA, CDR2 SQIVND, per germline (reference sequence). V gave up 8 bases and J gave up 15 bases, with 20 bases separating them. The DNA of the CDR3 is TGTGCCAGTGCAGGGCAAGGACTACGCGGCCTCCACTTT. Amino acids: CASAGQGLRGLHF.

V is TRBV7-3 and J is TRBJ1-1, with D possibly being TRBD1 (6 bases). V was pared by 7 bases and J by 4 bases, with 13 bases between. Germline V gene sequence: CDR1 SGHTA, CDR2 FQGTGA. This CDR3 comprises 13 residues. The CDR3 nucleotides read TGTGCCAGCACCCAAACCAGGGGCACTGAAGCTTTCTTT. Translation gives CASTQTRGTEAFF.

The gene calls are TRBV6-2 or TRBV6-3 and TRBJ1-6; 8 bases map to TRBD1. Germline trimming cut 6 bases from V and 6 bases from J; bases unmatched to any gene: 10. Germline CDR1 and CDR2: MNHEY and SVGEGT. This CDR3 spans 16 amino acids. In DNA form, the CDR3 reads TGTGCCAGCAGCAAAGGGGGACAGGCGTCTAATTCACCCCTCCACTTT. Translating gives CASSKGGQASNSPLHF.

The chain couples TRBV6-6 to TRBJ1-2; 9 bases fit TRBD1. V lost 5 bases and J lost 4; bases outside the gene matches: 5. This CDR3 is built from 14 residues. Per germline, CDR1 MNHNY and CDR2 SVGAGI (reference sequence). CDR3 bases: TGTGCCAGCAGTAGAACAGGGGGCACCTATGGCTACACCTTC. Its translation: CASSRTGGTYGYTF.

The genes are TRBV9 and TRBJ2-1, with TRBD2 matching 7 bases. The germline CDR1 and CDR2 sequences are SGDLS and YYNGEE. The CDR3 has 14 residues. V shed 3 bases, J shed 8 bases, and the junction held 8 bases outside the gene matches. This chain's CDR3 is CASSALLAGHEQFF. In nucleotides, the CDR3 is TGTGCCAGCAGCGCGCTCTTAGCGGGCCATGAGCAGTTCTTC.

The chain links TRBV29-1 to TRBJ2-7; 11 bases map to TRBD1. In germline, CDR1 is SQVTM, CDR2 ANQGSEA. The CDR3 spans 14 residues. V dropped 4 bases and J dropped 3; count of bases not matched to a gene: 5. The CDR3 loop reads CSVGSGTGGYEQYF. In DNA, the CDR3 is TGCAGCGTTGGATCCGGGACAGGGGGCTACGAGCAGTACTTC.

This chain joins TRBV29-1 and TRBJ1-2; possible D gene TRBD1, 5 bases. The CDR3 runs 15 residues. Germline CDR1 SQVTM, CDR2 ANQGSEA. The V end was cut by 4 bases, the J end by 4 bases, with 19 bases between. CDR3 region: CSVGSRGGAVYGYTF. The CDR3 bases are TGCAGCGTTGGATCTCGGGGGGGAGCGGTCTATGGCTACACCTTC.

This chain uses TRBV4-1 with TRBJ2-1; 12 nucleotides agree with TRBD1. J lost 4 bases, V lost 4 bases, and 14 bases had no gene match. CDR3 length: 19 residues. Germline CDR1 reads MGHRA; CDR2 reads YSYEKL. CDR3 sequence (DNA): TGCGCCAGCAGCCTCTTTCTTCCGGGACAGGGGGCGAATTACAATGAGCAGTTCTTC. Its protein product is CASSLFLPGQGANYNEQFF.

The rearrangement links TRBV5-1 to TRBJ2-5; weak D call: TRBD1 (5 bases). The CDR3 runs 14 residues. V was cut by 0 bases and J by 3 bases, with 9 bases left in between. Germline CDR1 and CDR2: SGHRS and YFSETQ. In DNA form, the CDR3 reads TGCGCCAGCAGCTTGGACAGGCCTAAAGAGACCCAGTACTTC. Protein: CASSLDRPKETQYF.

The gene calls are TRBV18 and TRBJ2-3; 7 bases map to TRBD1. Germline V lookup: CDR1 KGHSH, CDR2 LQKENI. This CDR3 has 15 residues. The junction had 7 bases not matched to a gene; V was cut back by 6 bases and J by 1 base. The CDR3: CASSKGAERTDTQYF. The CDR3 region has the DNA TGTGCCAGCTCGAAGGGGGCGGAGCGCACAGATACGCAGTATTTT.

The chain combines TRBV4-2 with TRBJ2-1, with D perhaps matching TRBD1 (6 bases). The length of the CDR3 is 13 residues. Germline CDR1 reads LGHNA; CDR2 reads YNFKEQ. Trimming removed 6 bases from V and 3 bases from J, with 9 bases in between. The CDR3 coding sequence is TGTGCCAGCAGTCGGGACAACTACAATGAGCAGTTCTTC. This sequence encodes CASSRDNYNEQFF.

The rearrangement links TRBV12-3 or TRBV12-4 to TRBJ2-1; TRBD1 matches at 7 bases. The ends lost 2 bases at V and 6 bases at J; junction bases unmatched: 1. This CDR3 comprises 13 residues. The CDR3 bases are TGTGCCAGCAGTTTAAGGACAGGCAATGAGCAGTTCTTC. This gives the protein CASSLRTGNEQFF.

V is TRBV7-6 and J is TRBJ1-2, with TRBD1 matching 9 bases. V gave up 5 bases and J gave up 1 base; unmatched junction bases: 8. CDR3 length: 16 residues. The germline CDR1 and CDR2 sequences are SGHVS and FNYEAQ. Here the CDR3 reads CASSPVPGQGNYGYTF. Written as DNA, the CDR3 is TGTGCCAGCAGCCCCGTCCCGGGACAGGGTAACTATGGCTACACCTTC. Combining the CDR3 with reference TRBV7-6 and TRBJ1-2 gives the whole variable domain GAGVSQSPRYKVTKRGQDVALRCDPISGHVSLYWYRQALGQGPEFLTYFNYEAQQDKSGLPNDRFSAERPEGSISTLTIQRTEQRDSAMYRCASSPVPGQGNYGYTFGSGTRLTVV.

CDR3 sequence: CASSPLGVGNTEAFF. The DNA of the CDR3 is TGCGCCAGCAGCCCACTGGGAGTTGGGAACACTGAAGCTTTCTTT. The rearrangement joins TRBV5-1 to TRBJ1-1; D is ambiguous. The CDR3 is 15 amino acids. Trimming removed 4 bases from V and 1 base from J, with 14 bases in between. Germline CDR1 and CDR2: SGHRS and YFSETQ.

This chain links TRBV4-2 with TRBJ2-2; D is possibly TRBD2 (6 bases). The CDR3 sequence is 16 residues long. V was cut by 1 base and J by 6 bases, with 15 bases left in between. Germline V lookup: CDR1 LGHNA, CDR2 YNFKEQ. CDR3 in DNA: TGTGCCAGCAGCCAAGCCGCTGCCAGGGAGGCCGGGGAGCTGTTTTTT. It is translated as CASSQAAAREAGELFF.

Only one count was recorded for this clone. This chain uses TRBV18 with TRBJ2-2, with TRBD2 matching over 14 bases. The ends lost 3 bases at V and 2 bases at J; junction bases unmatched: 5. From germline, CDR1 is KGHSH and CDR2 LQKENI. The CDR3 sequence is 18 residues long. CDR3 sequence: CASSPPTSGGVNTGELFF. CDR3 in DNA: TGTGCCAGCTCACCCCCGACTAGCGGGGGGGTCAACACCGGGGAGCTGTTTTTT. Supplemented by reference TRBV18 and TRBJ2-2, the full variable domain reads NAGVMQNPRHLVRRRGQEARLRCSPMKGHSHVYWYRQLPEEGLKFMVYLQKENIIDESGMPKERFSAEFPKEGPSILRIQQVVRGDSAAYFCASSPPTSGGVNTGELFFGEGSRLTVL.